This paragraph covers one T cell receptor beta chain sequence. Its antigen is undetermined. Germline V gives CDR1 SGHRS, CDR2 YFSETQ. The CDR3 sequence is 14 residues long. Trimming left V 4 bases short and J 6 bases short, with 15 bases between. Unexposed donor CD4+ T cells date from about 2011-2018, before the COVID-19 pandemic. After ten to eleven days of culture, CD4+ T cells were isolated. On days 3 and 7, cultures got half fresh IL-2 medium. This entry belongs to a study of CD4 T cells in relation to SARS-CoV-2 and coronaviruses. General study findings and limits: Crossreactive clones expanded significantly less to SARS-CoV-2 than monoreactive clones.

Profiled with immunoSEQ multiplex PCR; TCRdb holds only in-frame clones, not every one. The data show 10,000 or so clones, with 80% to 90% seen just once and around a quarter held by the top ten. Sample: CD4+ T cells from PBMCs, cultured in vitro. The J gene is TRBJ2-3, the V gene TRBV5-1, with a weak D call TRBD2 (5 bases). The TCR was taken from a human donor in good health. The CDR3, as DNA: TGCGCCAGCAGCCCCTCGGACTGGTCGGATACGCAGTATTTT. As protein: CASSPSDWSDTQYF.